The 30 T cell receptor beta chains below were found in one sample sequenced in a study of blood T cell repertoires in COVID-19 (dated by TCRdb to about 2020). Library preparation employed the immunoSEQ multiplex PCR assay. As stored in TCRdb, this immuneACCESS dataset retains in-frame rearrangements with V and J assigned. A fraction of the clones does not appear; measured against another copy, unresolved V genes explain less than half of the discrepancy, and the remainder lacks a known reason. The sample table contains 130,000 or so clones; only one count was recorded for roughly 80% of them. The ten largest clones take up 12% of the sample. The specimen sequenced was peripheral blood. These TCRs come from a woman in her sixties or seventies with acute or convalescent COVID-19.

This clone was recorded only once. V and J are TRBV7-6 and TRBJ1-3; a weak D match, TRBD1 (5 bases). With 3 bases removed from V and 4 bases from J, the gap between germline ends came to 13 bases. Per germline, CDR1 SGHVS and CDR2 FNYEAQ. CDR3 length: 15 amino acids. The CDR3 sequence: CASSLGQFSGNTIYF. The CDR3 DNA sequence: TGTGCCAGCAGCTTGGGGCAGTTTTCCGGAAACACCATATATTTT. Looking up the rest from reference TRBV7-6 and TRBJ1-3 gives the full variable domain: GAGVSQSPRYKVTKRGQDVALRCDPISGHVSLYWYRQALGQGPEFLTYFNYEAQQDKSGLPNDRFSAERPEGSISTLTIQRTEQRDSAMYRCASSLGQFSGNTIYFGEGSWLTVV.

The genes are TRBV9 and TRBJ2-5, with D possibly matching TRBD1 (5 bases). There are 13 residues in the CDR3. Germline V gene sequence: CDR1 SGDLS, CDR2 YYNGEE. Trimming pared 1 base from V and 2 bases from J, leaving 6 bases between. The CDR3 protein is CASSVRQQETQYF. CDR3 in DNA: TGTGCCAGCAGCGTACGACAGCAAGAGACCCAGTACTTC.

CDR3 in amino acids: CASSLTGGSDTIYF. The CDR3 DNA reads as TGTGCCAGCAGTTTGACGGGGGGATCAGACACCATATATTTT. The chain links TRBV27 to TRBJ1-3, with a tentative D call TRBD1 (5 bases). There are 14 residues in the CDR3. Germline CDR1 reads MNHEY; CDR2 reads SMNVEV (reference sequence). Trimming removed 3 bases at V and 8 bases at J, with 14 bases between.

The rearrangement joins TRBV19 to TRBJ1-2; 7 bases are shared with TRBD1. This CDR3 has 15 residues. After removal of 5 bases from V and 8 bases from J, the junction contained 14 bases not matched to a gene. The germline V gene encodes CDR1 LNHDA and CDR2 SQIVND (reference sequence). CDR3 DNA: TGTGCCAGTAGTCTCGACAGGGATGGGCGCGAGGGCTACACCTTC. Translating it yields CASSLDRDGREGYTF.

This clone was counted a single time. The rearrangement uses TRBV10-3 and TRBJ2-1; D may be TRBD1 (6 bases). V was cut by 3 bases and J by 5 bases, with 11 bases left in between. Looked up from germline, CDR1 is ENHRY and CDR2 is SYGVKD. This CDR3 has 14 residues. CDR3 DNA: TGTGCCATCAGTGATCATCAGGGGAACAATGAGCAGTTCTTC. Amino acids: CAISDHQGNNEQFF.

Notes on this clone: The sample holds other DNA sequences that translate to the same CDR3. DNA for the CDR3: TGTGCCAGCAGCCCAGTTCTGGGGGCGAGGAAAGCTTTCTTT. Translated: CASSPVLGARKAFF. This rearrangement joins TRBV14 to TRBJ1-1; maybe TRBD1 (6 bases). The V end was cut by 4 bases, the J end by 9 bases, with 18 bases between. The CDR3 contains 14 residues. Per germline, CDR1 SGHDN and CDR2 FVKESK.

The V call is TRBV4-2, the J call TRBJ2-5, with 9 bases lining up with TRBD2. CDR3 size: 17 residues. V lost 1 base and J lost 4; bases outside the gene matches: 10. The germline V gene encodes CDR1 LGHNA and CDR2 YNFKEQ. This CDR3 reads CASSQGHGRGGGETQYF. Written as DNA, the CDR3 is TGTGCCAGCAGCCAAGGTCACGGGCGGGGGGGCGGAGAGACCCAGTACTTC.

The chain is built from TRBV11-3 and TRBJ2-7; weak D call: TRBD1 (5 bases). Trimming took off 1 base at V and 6 bases at J, with 7 bases between the two ends. The CDR3 is made up of 12 amino acids. CDR1 is SGHNT, CDR2 YENEEA, per germline. The CDR3 here is CASSLGQSEQYF. CDR3 DNA sequence: TGTGCCAGCAGCTTAGGACAGTCCGAGCAGTACTTC.

This clone was counted at least ten times. This may arise from a read error, as a much more abundant clone is one base away. The chain employs TRBV5-1 and TRBJ2-2; TRBD2 matches at 7 bases. The CDR3 extends over 16 amino acids. After removal of 1 base from V and 6 bases from J, the junction contained 9 bases not matched to a gene. Germline CDR1 is SGHRS and CDR2 is YFSETQ. CDR3: CASSLHVGGSAGELFF. CDR3 coding DNA: TGCGCCAGCAGCTTGCATGTGGGGGGGTCGGCCGGGGAGCTGTTTTTT.

In its sample, this clone was seen once. The DNA for the CDR3 is TGTGCCAGCGGGGAACAGGGGGGCCGCTATGGCTACACCTTC. Its translation is CASGEQGGRYGYTF. The chain joins TRBV7-3 to TRBJ1-2; 8 positions match TRBD1. The CDR3 consists of 14 residues. In germline, CDR1 is SGHTA, CDR2 FQGTGA. The trim removed 8 bases at V and 4 bases at J, leaving 9 bases unmatched.

The V and J genes are TRBV5-1 and TRBJ2-3; D is perhaps TRBD2 (6 bases). The CDR3 has 15 residues. Per germline, CDR1 SGHRS and CDR2 YFSETQ. Trimming pared 4 bases from V and 2 bases from J, leaving 14 bases between. DNA for the CDR3: TGCGCCAGCAGCCCCCCAGGCGGGATCACAGATACGCAGTATTTT. Translated: CASSPPGGITDTQYF.

This CDR3 is CASSPRMVTDTQYF. In DNA form, the CDR3 reads TGTGCCAGCAGCCCTAGGATGGTAACAGATACGCAGTATTTT. This chain uses TRBV3-1 (or the pseudogene TRBV3-2) with TRBJ2-3; D call uncertain. V was pared by 4 bases and J by 3 bases, with 11 bases between. Germline V gene data show CDR1 as LGHDT and CDR2 as YNNKEL (reference sequence). CDR3 length: 14 residues.

The chain is built from TRBV6-1 and TRBJ1-2; no reliable D call. This CDR3 region has 15 residues. Germline V gene data show CDR1 as MNHNS and CDR2 as SASEGT. Between the trimmed V and J ends, which lost 1 base and 9 bases, there was a span of 18 bases. The CDR3 loop reads CASSEDAAVVVSYTF. In DNA form, the CDR3 reads TGTGCCAGCAGTGAAGATGCTGCGGTTGTTGTGAGCTACACCTTC.

The rearrangement links TRBV11-2 to TRBJ1-4, with D tentatively TRBD1 (6 bases). CDR3 length: 14 amino acids. CDR1 SGHAT and CDR2 FQNNGV come from the germline V gene. Between the trimmed V and J ends, which lost 1 base and 9 bases, there was a span of 12 bases. CDR3 sequence: CASSLAQGSKKLFF. The CDR3 nucleotides are TGTGCCAGCAGCTTAGCACAGGGAAGTAAAAAACTGTTTTTT.

The V gene is TRBV4-2, the J gene TRBJ1-5, with D uncertain. V was shortened by 8 bases and J by 2 bases, with 10 bases between the two germline ends. The germline V gene has CDR1 LGHNA and CDR2 YNFKEQ. This CDR3 spans 13 amino acids. The chain's CDR3 is CASRPEGNQPQHF. The CDR3 region has the DNA TGTGCCAGCCGGCCGGAGGGCAATCAGCCCCAGCATTTT.

The chain is built from TRBV18 and TRBJ1-2, with D maybe TRBD1 (5 bases). With 3 bases removed from V and 8 bases from J, the gap between germline ends came to 13 bases. The CDR3 has 13 residues. Germline CDR1 reads KGHSH; CDR2 reads LQKENI. The CDR3 loop reads CASSPGGVRGYTF. The CDR3 DNA reads TGTGCCAGCTCACCCGGAGGGGTGAGGGGCTACACCTTC.

This clone was seen only a few times. The sample holds other DNA sequences that translate to the same CDR3. This chain uses TRBV7-3 with TRBJ1-1; D is possibly TRBD1 (5 bases). The CDR3 covers 14 residues. CDR1 and CDR2 from the germline V gene are SGHTA and FQGTGA. Trimming removed 5 bases from V and 5 bases from J, with 15 bases in between. CDR3 DNA: TGTGCCAGCAGCCCTGGTGGGGCGGGGACTGAAGCTTTCTTT. Translating it yields CASSPGGAGTEAFF.

V is TRBV6-5 and J is TRBJ1-1; D remains ambiguous. The CDR3 consists of 13 residues. V was clipped by 2 bases and J by 2 bases, with 6 bases between them. The germline V gene encodes CDR1 MNHEY and CDR2 SVGAGI. The CDR3 region is CASSYVKNTEAFF. As DNA, the CDR3 is TGTGCCAGCAGTTACGTAAAAAACACTGAAGCTTTCTTT.

Here the CDR3 DNA reads TGTGCCAGCAGCTTATCCTCCCTCGGGACACCGAGCTCCTACAATGAGCAGTTCTTC. Protein: CASSLSSLGTPSSYNEQFF. V is TRBV11-2 and J is TRBJ2-1, with TRBD1 as a possible D gene (6 bases). Germline V CDR1 and CDR2: SGHAT, FQNNGV. CDR3 length: 19 amino acids. V was clipped by 2 bases and J by 0 bases, with 20 bases between them.

The chain combines TRBV9 with TRBJ1-5; D possibly corresponds to TRBD1 (6 bases). The CDR3 is made up of 14 amino acids. CDR1 SGDLS and CDR2 YYNGEE come from the germline V gene. Between the trimmed V and J ends, which lost 2 bases and 5 bases, there was a span of 11 bases. CDR3 DNA sequence: TGTGCCAGCAGCGTGGACAGTGGGGATCAGCCCCAGCATTTT. It yields the protein CASSVDSGDQPQHF.

The chain carries TRBV7-3 and TRBJ1-2, with 9 bases matching TRBD1. Germline V lookup: CDR1 SGHTA, CDR2 FQGTGA. V dropped 5 bases and J dropped 10; count of bases not matched to a gene: 8. This CDR3 is built from 13 residues. CDR3 residues: CASSRGQGRDYTF. Written as DNA, the CDR3 is TGTGCCAGCAGCCGGGGACAGGGAAGAGACTACACCTTC.

This clone was seen a single time. The J gene is TRBJ1-4, the V gene TRBV5-1; D possibly corresponds to TRBD1 (6 bases). V gave up 4 bases and J gave up 10 bases, with 14 bases separating them. The CDR3 has 13 residues. CDR1 and CDR2 (germline): SGHRS, YFSETQ. CDR3: CASSPGQGGKLFF. CDR3 DNA sequence: TGCGCCAGCAGCCCGGGACAAGGGGGAAAACTGTTTTTT. The full variable domain, rest sourced from reference TRBV5-1 and TRBJ1-4, is KAGVTQTPRYLIKTRGQQVTLSCSPISGHRSVSWYQQTPGQGLQFLFEYFSETQRNKGNFPGRFSGRQFSNSRSEMNVSTLELGDSALYLCASSPGQGGKLFFGSGTQLSVL.

This chain uses TRBV7-9 with TRBJ1-1; no firm D call. The CDR3 extends over 14 amino acids. The germline gives CDR1 SEHNR, CDR2 FQNEAQ (reference sequence). V was trimmed by 5 bases and J by 3 bases, leaving 13 bases between them. For the CDR3, the DNA is TGTGCCAGCAGCCCCTATGGAGGGTACACTGAAGCTTTCTTT. It yields the protein CASSPYGGYTEAFF. Supplemented by reference TRBV7-9 and TRBJ1-1, the full variable domain reads DTGVSQNPRHKITKRGQNVTFRCDPISEHNRLYWYRQTLGQGPEFLTYFQNEAQLEKSRLLSDRFSAERPKGSFSTLEIQRTEQGDSAMYLCASSPYGGYTEAFFGQGTRLTVV.

V is TRBV9 and J is TRBJ2-5, with D possibly TRBD2 on 7 matching bases. CDR1 is SGDLS, CDR2 YYNGEE, per germline. V lost 6 bases to trimming and J lost 2 bases, with 14 bases between them. The CDR3 totals 14 residues. The DNA for the CDR3 is TGTGCCAGCAACCTCGAGGGGGGGCAAGAGACCCAGTACTTC. This codes for CASNLEGGQETQYF.

The rearrangement links TRBV19 to TRBJ1-4, with 7 bases aligning to TRBD1. CDR1 LNHDA and CDR2 SQIVND come from the germline V gene (reference sequence). The CDR3 length is 15 residues. V lost 6 bases to trimming and J lost 4 bases; unmatched junction nucleotides: 8. CDR3 nucleotides: TGTGCCAGTAGATCTAGGGGACAGATTAATGAAAAACTGTTTTTT. Its protein is CASRSRGQINEKLFF.

The J gene is TRBJ2-5, the V gene TRBV30, with 7 bases identical to TRBD1. Germline CDR1 and CDR2: GTSNPN and SVGIG (reference sequence). V shed 5 bases and J 1 base; nucleotides not matched to a gene: 25. This CDR3 is 20 amino acids long. In DNA, the CDR3 is TGTGCCTGGGGATTCCGTGGAAGCGGCAGGGGGAGAGAGGGCCAAGAGACCCAGTACTTC. Its protein product is CAWGFRGSGRGREGQETQYF.

J is TRBJ1-3 and V is TRBV7-2, with D possibly being TRBD1 (6 bases). The CDR3 covers 14 residues. Germline CDR1 and CDR2: SGHTA and FQGNSA. V was cut by 3 bases and J by 4 bases, with 10 bases left in between. The CDR3 bases are TGTGCCAGCAGCTTCGGGACACACGGAAACACCATATATTTT. This translates into CASSFGTHGNTIYF.

The J gene is TRBJ1-2, the V gene TRBV30, with 7 nucleotides matching TRBD1. V was clipped by 3 bases and J by 5 bases; unmatched bases: 9. Per germline, CDR1 GTSNPN and CDR2 SVGIG (reference sequence). This CDR3 is built from 14 residues. As DNA, the CDR3 is TGTGCCTGGAGAGGGACAGCCTCCCTTTATGGCTACACCTTC. Translation gives CAWRGTASLYGYTF. The full variable domain, rest sourced from reference TRBV30 and TRBJ1-2, is SQTIHQWPATLVQPVGSPLSLECTVEGTSNPNLYWYRQAAGRGLQLLFYSVGIGQISSEVPQNLSASRPQDRQFILSSKKLLLSDSGFYLCAWRGTASLYGYTFGSGTRLTVV.

In nucleotides, the CDR3 is TGTGCCAGCAGCACAGACAGGGGTCGGCCCACCGGGGAGCTGTTTTTT. It specifies CASSTDRGRPTGELFF. The V call is TRBV9, the J call TRBJ2-2, with 8 positions matching TRBD1. CDR1 is SGDLS, CDR2 YYNGEE, per germline. Germline trimming cut 4 bases from V and 4 bases from J; bases unmatched to any gene: 9. This CDR3 contains 16 residues.

This clone was detected a few times. The V and J genes are TRBV2 and TRBJ1-2, with D unclear. Trimming pared 6 bases from V and 0 bases from J, leaving 8 bases between. CDR1 is SNHLY, CDR2 FYNNEI, per germline. CDR3 length equals 13 residues. This CDR3 reads CASSLGANYGYTF. DNA of the CDR3: TGTGCCAGCAGCCTAGGAGCTAACTATGGCTACACCTTC.